One and the same sample provided the 21 T cell receptor beta chains below, sequenced in a study of PD-1 blockade in classical Hodgkin lymphoma. Assay used: immunoSEQ multiplex PCR; TCRdb lists only in-frame clones, some missing. This sample has about 15,000 clones; just under 85% occur once, and the top ten carry 1%. All patients experienced relapse after autologous stem cell transplantation, and brentuximab vedotin exposure was variable. Magnetic negative selection purified CD4+ T cells from thawed PBMCs. Sequencing was performed on CD4+ T cells from blood, taken at baseline. The receptor source for this set is a human donor with classical Hodgkin lymphoma.

The chain couples TRBV7-8 to TRBJ1-1; D is possibly TRBD1 (5 bases). V gave up 7 bases and J gave up 1 base, with 10 bases separating them. There are 13 residues in the CDR3. Germline loops: CDR1 SGHVS, CDR2 FQNEAQ. This CDR3 is CASILGTNTEAFF. CDR3 DNA sequence: TGTGCCAGCATCCTTGGGACGAACACTGAAGCTTTCTTT.

The chain is built from TRBV4-3 and TRBJ1-2, with D maybe TRBD1 (5 bases). This CDR3 has 15 residues. CDR1 and CDR2 from the germline V gene are LGHNA and YSLEER. V gave up 1 base and J gave up 3 bases, with 12 bases separating them. The CDR3 coding sequence is TGCGCCAGCAGCCAAGGACGACAGTTCTACTATGGCTACACCTTC. As protein: CASSQGRQFYYGYTF.

The V call is TRBV6-5, the J call TRBJ1-5, with 7 bases that match TRBD1. V trimming: 6 bases; J trimming: 5 bases; junction bases outside the gene matches: 4. Germline V gene data show CDR1 as MNHEY and CDR2 as SVGAGI. This CDR3 comprises 13 residues. This CDR3 is CASRDREYQPQHF. CDR3 DNA sequence: TGTGCCAGCAGAGACAGGGAATATCAGCCCCAGCATTTT.

This sequence joins TRBV7-9 and TRBJ1-1; D remains unclear. This CDR3 comprises 14 residues. Germline V gene sequence: CDR1 SEHNR, CDR2 FQNEAQ (reference sequence). The germline V and J ends were trimmed by 1 base and 4 bases, with 10 bases remaining between them. The CDR3 DNA follows: TGTGCCAGCAGCTTAGAACCCTGGGGCACTGAAGCTTTCTTT. Its translation is CASSLEPWGTEAFF.

This sequence joins TRBV7-6 and TRBJ2-5, with D possibly TRBD2 on 6 matching bases. The CDR3 contains 16 residues. V gave up 1 base and J gave up 4 bases, with 16 bases separating them. The germline gives CDR1 SGHVS, CDR2 FNYEAQ. CDR3 in DNA: TGTGCCAGCAGCTTAGATGTCGGGGACTGGGGAGAGACCCAGTACTTC. Its translation: CASSLDVGDWGETQYF.

The chain combines TRBV5-1 with TRBJ1-1; the D gene is possibly TRBD1 (6 bases). Trimming cost V 4 bases and J 1 base, with 11 bases left between them. The germline V gene has CDR1 SGHRS and CDR2 YFSETQ. CDR3 length: 14 residues. The CDR3 region has the DNA TGCGCCAGCAGCCGCCGGACAGAGAACACTGAAGCTTTCTTT. This sequence encodes CASSRRTENTEAFF.

The V and J genes are TRBV18 and TRBJ2-1; 11 nucleotides match TRBD1. The CDR3 has 15 amino acids. The ends lost 3 bases at V and 7 bases at J; junction bases unmatched: 5. From germline, CDR1 is KGHSH and CDR2 LQKENI. As DNA, the CDR3 is TGTGCCAGCTCACCCCCGGGACAGGGGGTTAATGAGCAGTTCTTC. Amino acid sequence: CASSPPGQGVNEQFF. The variable domain in full, with the rest retrieved from reference TRBV18 and TRBJ2-1, is NAGVMQNPRHLVRRRGQEARLRCSPMKGHSHVYWYRQLPEEGLKFMVYLQKENIIDESGMPKERFSAEFPKEGPSILRIQQVVRGDSAAYFCASSPPGQGVNEQFFGPGTRLTVL.

V and J are TRBV2 and TRBJ2-5; weak D call: TRBD2 (6 bases). The germline CDR1 and CDR2 sequences are SNHLY and FYNNEI. Trimming stripped 4 bases from V and 5 bases from J, with 17 bases between. The CDR3 length is 15 residues. CDR3 coding DNA: TGTGCCAGCAGTGTTGCGGGATCGGTCGTCGAGACCCAGTACTTC. Encoded protein: CASSVAGSVVETQYF.

This chain joins TRBV6-5 and TRBJ2-7, with 8 nucleotides matching TRBD2. Germline V CDR1 and CDR2: MNHEY, SVGAGI. The length of the CDR3 is 14 residues. V gave up 2 bases and J gave up 3 bases; unmatched junction bases: 3. The CDR3 nucleotides are TGTGCCAGCAGTTACGGGCGGGGGGACTACGAGCAGTACTTC. It yields the protein CASSYGRGDYEQYF.

This chain links TRBV7-2 with TRBJ2-6, with D unclear. Germline loops: CDR1 SGHTA, CDR2 FQGNSA. V gave up 6 bases and J gave up 2 bases, with 11 bases separating them. This CDR3 has 15 amino acids. In DNA, the CDR3 is TGTGCCAGCAGTTTTTCTACCCCTGGGGCCAACGTCCTGACTTTC. It is translated as CASSFSTPGANVLTF.

J is TRBJ2-1 and V is TRBV19; the D is unclear. V gave up 6 bases and J gave up 7 bases, with 22 bases separating them. Germline CDR1 LNHDA, CDR2 SQIVND (reference sequence). The CDR3 has 16 residues. CDR3 loop: CASSLIMSDDVNEQFF. DNA for the CDR3: TGTGCCAGTAGCCTCATCATGAGCGACGATGTGAATGAGCAGTTCTTC.

This clone has just a few counts. This chain joins TRBV19 and TRBJ1-2, with no clear D. This CDR3 contains 14 residues. Germline loops: CDR1 LNHDA, CDR2 SQIVND (reference sequence). Trimming pared 6 bases from V and 0 bases from J, leaving 11 bases between. CDR3 sequence reads: CASSLPRSNYGYTF. The CDR3 DNA sequence: TGTGCCAGTAGCCTCCCTAGATCTAACTATGGCTACACCTTC.

The rearrangement joins TRBV18 to TRBJ2-4; tentative D call: TRBD2 (6 bases). The length of the CDR3 is 16 residues. The V gene's germline CDR1 is KGHSH and CDR2 LQKENI. V lost 2 bases to trimming and J lost 4 bases, with 15 bases between them. The CDR3 nucleotides are TGTGCCAGCTCACCAGACCGGGGGAACCTTAAAAACATTCAGTACTTC. It translates to CASSPDRGNLKNIQYF. Filled out from reference TRBV18 and TRBJ2-4, the complete variable domain reads NAGVMQNPRHLVRRRGQEARLRCSPMKGHSHVYWYRQLPEEGLKFMVYLQKENIIDESGMPKERFSAEFPKEGPSILRIQQVVRGDSAAYFCASSPDRGNLKNIQYFGAGTRLSVL.

CDR3 bases: TGTGCCAGTCAGGGAAACAGGTTCTCCTACGAGCAGTACTTC. Translated: CASQGNRFSYEQYF. The chain is built from TRBV6-6 and TRBJ2-7, with D perhaps TRBD1 (5 bases). The germline V gene encodes CDR1 MNHNY and CDR2 SVGAGI (reference sequence). This CDR3 is 14 amino acids long. The V end was cut by 9 bases, the J end by 0 bases, with 15 bases between.

This sequence joins TRBV18 and TRBJ2-5, with 7 bases fitting TRBD2. The germline V gene encodes CDR1 KGHSH and CDR2 LQKENI. This CDR3 contains 18 residues. After removal of 3 bases from V and 1 base from J, the junction contained 14 bases not matched to a gene. CDR3 protein: CASSPSMLGPSGQETQYF. For the CDR3, the DNA is TGTGCCAGCTCACCGAGCATGTTGGGGCCTAGCGGCCAAGAGACCCAGTACTTC.

The chain uses TRBV18 and TRBJ2-5; 13 bases fit TRBD2. Losses at the gene ends were 2 bases for V and 3 bases for J; bases not matched to a gene: 6. CDR3 length equals 17 residues. Germline lookup yields CDR1 KGHSH and CDR2 LQKENI. CDR3 sequence (DNA): TGTGCCAGCTCACCAGGGAGGACTAGCGGGGGCGAAGAGACCCAGTACTTC. Residues: CASSPGRTSGGEETQYF.

The chain recombines TRBV11-2 with TRBJ2-1; D is perhaps TRBD2 (6 bases). In germline, CDR1 is SGHAT, CDR2 FQNNGV. Trimming pared 0 bases from V and 4 bases from J, leaving 7 bases between. The CDR3 spans 14 residues. The DNA for the CDR3 is TGTGCCAGCAGCTTAGACGGGACTTACAATGAGCAGTTCTTC. This sequence encodes CASSLDGTYNEQFF.

V usage is TRBV4-2 and J usage is TRBJ2-5, with 8 bases lining up with TRBD2. The trim removed 0 bases at V and 5 bases at J, leaving 11 bases unmatched. The CDR3 consists of 17 residues. Germline CDR1 LGHNA, CDR2 YNFKEQ. The CDR3 region is CASSQDTGGGSGETQYF. DNA of the CDR3: TGTGCCAGCAGCCAAGATACGGGGGGGGGCTCCGGGGAGACCCAGTACTTC.

V is TRBV28 and J is TRBJ2-1, with 13 bases matching TRBD2. V was clipped by 6 bases and J by 9 bases; unmatched bases: 17. CDR3 size: 18 residues. Germline lookup yields CDR1 MDHEN and CDR2 SYDVKM. CDR3 residues: CASSHSPWTSGSRGEQFF. DNA of the CDR3: TGTGCCAGCAGCCATTCCCCCTGGACTAGCGGGAGTAGAGGTGAGCAGTTCTTC.

The chain employs TRBV5-5 and TRBJ1-1; 7 bases are a match to TRBD1. Germline values: CDR1 SGHKS, CDR2 YYEKEE (reference sequence). J lost 4 bases, V lost 2 bases, and 2 bases had no gene match. This CDR3 is 13 amino acids long. The DNA of the CDR3 is TGTGCCAGCAGCTTATACAGGGGCACTGAAGCTTTCTTT. Amino acids: CASSLYRGTEAFF.

The chain combines TRBV6-1 with TRBJ1-1, with unresolved D. CDR1 is MNHNS, CDR2 SASEGT, per germline. The length of the CDR3 is 14 residues. V gave up 2 bases and J gave up 3 bases, with 10 bases separating them. CDR3 sequence: CASSEFMGYTEAFF. CDR3 coding DNA: TGTGCCAGCAGTGAATTTATGGGGTACACTGAAGCTTTCTTT.